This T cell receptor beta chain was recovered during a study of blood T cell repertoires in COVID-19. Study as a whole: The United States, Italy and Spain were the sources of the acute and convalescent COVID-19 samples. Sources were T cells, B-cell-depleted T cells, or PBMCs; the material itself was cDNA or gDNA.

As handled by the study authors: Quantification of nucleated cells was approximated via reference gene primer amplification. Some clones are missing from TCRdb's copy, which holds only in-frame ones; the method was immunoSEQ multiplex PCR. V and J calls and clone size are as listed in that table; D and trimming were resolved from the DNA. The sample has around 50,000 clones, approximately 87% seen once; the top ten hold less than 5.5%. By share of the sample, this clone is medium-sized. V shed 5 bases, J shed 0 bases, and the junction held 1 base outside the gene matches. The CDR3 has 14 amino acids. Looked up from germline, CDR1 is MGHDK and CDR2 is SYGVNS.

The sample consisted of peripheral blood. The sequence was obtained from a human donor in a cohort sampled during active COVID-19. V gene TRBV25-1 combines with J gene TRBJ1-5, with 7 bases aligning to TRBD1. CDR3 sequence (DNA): TGTGCCAGCAGTAGGGACAGTAGCAATCAGCCCCAGCATTTT. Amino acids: CASSRDSSNQPQHF.